A selection of T cell receptor beta chains follows, all from one sample in a study of response to subunit inactivated influenza vaccine. TCRdb independently ran MiXCR on the RT-PCR reads; one entry per CDR3 protein. The data contain under 800,000 distinct CDR3 sequences, approximately 14% of them seen just once; the ten biggest clones take up approximately 6.5%. Sequencing was performed on PBMCs from blood, taken around two weeks before vaccination. The receptors shown here come from a man aged 45 to 65 who received an inactivated influenza vaccine. Both conserved end residues are part of each CDR3. A D gene is named only where the DNA matches it firmly. Clone size appears in some rows only: once, few, many, or a class for an expanded clone.

V gene,clone size,D gene,J gene,CDR3 length,CDR3 DNA,CDR3 protein
TRBV5-1,many,TRBD1,TRBJ2-2,15,TGCGCCAGCAGCTTGAACGCCAGGGGGACCGGGGAGCTGTTTTTT,CASSLNARGTGELFF
TRBV7-9,.,TRBD2,TRBJ2-1,17,TGTGCCAGCAGCTTAAGAGTAGGGCTAGCGGGGGCCAATGAGCAGTTCTTC,CASSLRVGLAGANEQFF
TRBV30,few,.,TRBJ2-6,14,TGTGCCTGGAGTGGAGGAGTTGGGGCCAACGTCCTGACTTTC,CAWSGGVGANVLTF
TRBV5-1,few,TRBD2,TRBJ2-3,17,TGCGCCAGCAGCGGTACAAGGACTAGCGGGGGCACAGATACGCAGTATTTT,CASSGTRTSGGTDTQYF
TRBV14,.,.,TRBJ2-1,16,TGTGCCAGCAGCCAAAACCAGGGGACGTACTACAATGAGCAGTTCTTC,CASSQNQGTYYNEQFF
TRBV2,.,TRBD2,TRBJ2-3,18,TGTGCCAGCAGTGATGGGCTAGCGGGAGGGCCTGGGGCAGATACGCAGTATTTT,CASSDGLAGGPGADTQYF
TRBV5-4,.,.,TRBJ1-4,16,TGTGCCAGCAGCTCTATATACCGGGGACAACCTGAAAAACTGTTTTTT,CASSSIYRGQPEKLFF
TRBV20-1,many,TRBD1,TRBJ1-1,14,TGCAGTGCTAGGCTGGGACAGATGAACACTGAAGCTTTCTTT,CSARLGQMNTEAFF
TRBV12-3/TRBV12-4,.,TRBD1,TRBJ1-1,15,TGTGCCAGCAGTACCAGGACAGGGCAGAACACTGAAGCTTTCTTT,CASSTRTGQNTEAFF
TRBV12-3/TRBV12-4,.,.,TRBJ2-5,12,TGTGCCAGCAGAGTAGCTGGAAAGACCCAGTACTTC,CASRVAGKTQYF
TRBV4-1,few,TRBD1,TRBJ2-3,13,TGCGCCAGCAGCCAAGATTACAGGGGCAAGCAGTATTTT,CASSQDYRGKQYF
TRBV11-2,few,TRBD2,TRBJ2-1,19,TGTGCCAGCAGCTTAGACGGCCCTGCTAGCGGGAGCTATTCGAATGAGCAGTTCTTC,CASSLDGPASGSYSNEQFF
TRBV29-1,many,.,TRBJ2-7,11,TGCAGCGTTCGAGAGTCCTACGAGCAGTACTTC,CSVRESYEQYF
TRBV20-1,.,.,TRBJ2-5,14,TGCAGTGCTAGAGATGGAGGAGTCCAAGAGACCCAGTACTTC,CSARDGGVQETQYF
TRBV7-9,.,.,TRBJ1-4,13,TGTGCCAGCAGCGGACGGATGACTGAAAAACTGTTTTTT,CASSGRMTEKLFF
TRBV20-1,.,.,TRBJ2-7,14,TGCAGTGCCGACCCTCTTTTGGGCACCTACGAGCAGTACTTC,CSADPLLGTYEQYF
TRBV4-2,many,.,TRBJ1-1,14,TGTGCCAGCAGCTACGGACGGGGCGGCACTGAAGCTTTCTTT,CASSYGRGGTEAFF
TRBV4-3,few,.,TRBJ1-6,17,TGCGCCAGCAGCCAAGTTACGGGGGGCCATAGCGGTTCACCCCTCCACTTT,CASSQVTGGHSGSPLHF
TRBV4-3,few,TRBD1,TRBJ2-7,15,TGCGCCAGCAGCCAAGATCTCAGGGGGCTTCACGAGCAGTACTTC,CASSQDLRGLHEQYF
TRBV6-2/TRBV6-3,.,TRBD2,TRBJ2-7,14,TGTGCCAGCAGAGCGGGACTAGCGGGTCTCAAGCAGTGCTTC,CASRAGLAGLKQCF
TRBV20-1,.,.,TRBJ2-5,12,TGCAGTGCTAGATCCAGCCAAGAGACCCAGTACTTC,CSARSSQETQYF
TRBV12-3/TRBV12-4,.,TRBD2,TRBJ2-3,14,TGTGCCAGCAGTCTAGCGGGCACCTCCGATACGCAGTATTTT,CASSLAGTSDTQYF
TRBV7-2,.,TRBD2,TRBJ2-7,14,TGTGCCAGCAGCTTGGACCGGGACTACTACGAGCAGTACTTC,CASSLDRDYYEQYF
TRBV5-1,.,TRBD2,TRBJ2-1,14,TGCGCCAGCAGCTCAACTAGCGCCCACAATGAGCAGTTCTTC,CASSSTSAHNEQFF
TRBV5-6,.,.,TRBJ2-3,20,TGTGCCAGCAGCTTGGACCCCCTGTTTGTCGCTGATGTTAGCACAGATACGCAGTATTTT,CASSLDPLFVADVSTDTQYF
TRBV23-1,.,.,TRBJ2-3,16,TGCGCCAGCAGTCAATCTGTGAGGGCGAACGGTGATACGCAGTATTTT,CASSQSVRANGDTQYF
TRBV7-2,.,TRBD1,TRBJ2-3,14,TGTGCCAGCAGCTTCTCGGGACAGCGGGATACGCAGTATTTT,CASSFSGQRDTQYF
TRBV20-1,.,TRBD2,TRBJ2-7,16,TGCAGTGCTAGAGATCTCGCTAGCGGGAGCTCCTACGAGCAGTACTTC,CSARDLASGSSYEQYF